What follows describes a single TCR beta chain. This sample is drawn from a study of T cell responses to AZD1222 COVID-19 vaccine. This CDR3 region has 17 residues. Germline CDR1 reads SGHVS; CDR2 reads FQNEAQ. Trimming took 0 bases from V and 2 from J; bases not matched to a gene: 7. Generated by immunoSEQ multiplex PCR, the TCRdb table keeps only in-frame clones and is missing some. The top ten hold around 6% of the sample, which has more than 100,000 clones, under 85% seen once. The sequencing used peripheral blood, collected on day 0 of AZD1222 vaccination. The sequence was obtained from an adult in good health. V and J are TRBV7-8 and TRBJ2-7; TRBD2 aligns across 10 bases. Here the CDR3 reads CASSLAQSSGGTYEQYF. The CDR3 bases are TGTGCCAGCAGCTTAGCGCAGAGTAGCGGGGGGACCTACGAGCAGTACTTC.